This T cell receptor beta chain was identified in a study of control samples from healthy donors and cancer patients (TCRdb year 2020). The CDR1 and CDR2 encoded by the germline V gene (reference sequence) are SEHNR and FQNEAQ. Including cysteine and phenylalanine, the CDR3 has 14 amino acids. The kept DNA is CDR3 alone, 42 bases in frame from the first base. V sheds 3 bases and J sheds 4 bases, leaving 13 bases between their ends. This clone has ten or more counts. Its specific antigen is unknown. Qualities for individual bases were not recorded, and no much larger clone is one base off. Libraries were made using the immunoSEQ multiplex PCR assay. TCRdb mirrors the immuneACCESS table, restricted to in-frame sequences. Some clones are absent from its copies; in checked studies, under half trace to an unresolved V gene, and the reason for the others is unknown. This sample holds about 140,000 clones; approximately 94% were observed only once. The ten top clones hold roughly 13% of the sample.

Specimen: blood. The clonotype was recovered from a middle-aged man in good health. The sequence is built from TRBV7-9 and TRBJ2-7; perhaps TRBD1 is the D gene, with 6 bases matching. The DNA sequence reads TGTGCCAGCAGCTTTCAGGGGACGCGGTACGAGCAGTACTTC. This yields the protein CASSFQGTRYEQYF.